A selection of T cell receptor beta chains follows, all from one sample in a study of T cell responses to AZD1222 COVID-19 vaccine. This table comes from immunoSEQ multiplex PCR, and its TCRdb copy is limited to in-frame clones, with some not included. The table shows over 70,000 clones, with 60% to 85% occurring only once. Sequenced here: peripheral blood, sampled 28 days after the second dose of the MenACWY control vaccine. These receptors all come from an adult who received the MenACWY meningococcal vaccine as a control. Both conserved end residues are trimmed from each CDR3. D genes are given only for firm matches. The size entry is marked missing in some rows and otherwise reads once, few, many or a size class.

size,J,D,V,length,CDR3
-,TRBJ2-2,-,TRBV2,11,ASTLKNTGELF
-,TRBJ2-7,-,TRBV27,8,ASSLNEQY
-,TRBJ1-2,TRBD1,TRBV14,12,ASSWGQGVYGYT
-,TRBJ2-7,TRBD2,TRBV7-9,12,ASSLGLAGSEQY
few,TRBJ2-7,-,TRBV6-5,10,ATLNGRYEQY
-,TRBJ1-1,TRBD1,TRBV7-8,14,ASSLRDRGSNTEAF
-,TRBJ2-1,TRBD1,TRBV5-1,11,ASSSGPGGEQF
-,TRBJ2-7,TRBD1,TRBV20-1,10,SASPPDRGQY
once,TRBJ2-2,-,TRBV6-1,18,ASSEVRAPSRSGNTGELF
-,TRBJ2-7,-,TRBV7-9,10,ASSLGQGVIF
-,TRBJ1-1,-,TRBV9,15,ASSPAQRGGRIFQAF
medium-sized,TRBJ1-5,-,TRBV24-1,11,ATSEDGVQPQH
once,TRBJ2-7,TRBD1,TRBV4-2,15,ASSQDLPTDRAYEQY
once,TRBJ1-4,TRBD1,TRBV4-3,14,ASSQGLGTGDEKLF
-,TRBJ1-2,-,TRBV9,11,ASTKKGAYGYT
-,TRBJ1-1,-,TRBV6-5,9,ASSSETEAF
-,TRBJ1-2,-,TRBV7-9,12,ASSPGEVGGGYT
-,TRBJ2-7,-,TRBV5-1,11,ASSGGIGNEQY
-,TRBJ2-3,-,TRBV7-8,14,ASSLNWDTITDTQY
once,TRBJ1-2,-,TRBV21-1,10,ATPRGGFGYT
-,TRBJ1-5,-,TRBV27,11,ASSGGGDQPQH
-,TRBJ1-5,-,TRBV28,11,ASSKGGNQPQH
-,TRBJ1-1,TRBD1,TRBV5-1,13,ASSGAGTANTEAF
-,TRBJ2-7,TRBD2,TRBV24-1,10,ATAGEPYEQY
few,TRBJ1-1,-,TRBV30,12,AWSVPGQSTEAF
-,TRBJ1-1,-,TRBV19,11,ASSITQNTEAF
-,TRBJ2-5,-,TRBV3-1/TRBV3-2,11,ASSQDFSQGWD
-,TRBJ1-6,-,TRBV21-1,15,ASSKFFGEGPNSPLH